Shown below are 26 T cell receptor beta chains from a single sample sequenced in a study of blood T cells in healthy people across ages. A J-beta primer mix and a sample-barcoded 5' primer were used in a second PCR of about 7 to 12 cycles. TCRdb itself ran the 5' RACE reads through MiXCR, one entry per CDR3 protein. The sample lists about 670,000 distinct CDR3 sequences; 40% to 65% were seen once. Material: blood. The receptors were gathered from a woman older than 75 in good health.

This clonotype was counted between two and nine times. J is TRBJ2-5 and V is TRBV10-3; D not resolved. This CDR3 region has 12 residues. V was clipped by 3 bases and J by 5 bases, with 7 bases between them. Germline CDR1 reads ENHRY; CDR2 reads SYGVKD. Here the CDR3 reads CAISDQGETQYF. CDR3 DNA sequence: TGTGCCATCAGTGACCAAGGGGAGACCCAGTACTTC.

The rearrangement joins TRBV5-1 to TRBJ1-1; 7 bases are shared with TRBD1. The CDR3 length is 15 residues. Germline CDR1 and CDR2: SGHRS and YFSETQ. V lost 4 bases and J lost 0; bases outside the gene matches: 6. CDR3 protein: CASSPGQSMNTEAFF. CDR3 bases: TGCGCCAGCAGCCCGGGACAGTCCATGAACACTGAAGCTTTCTTT.

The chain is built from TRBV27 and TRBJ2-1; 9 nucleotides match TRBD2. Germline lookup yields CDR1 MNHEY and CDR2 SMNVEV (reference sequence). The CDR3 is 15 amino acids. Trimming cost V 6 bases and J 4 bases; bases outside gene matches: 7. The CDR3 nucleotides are TGTGCCAGCAGAGAAGGGAGCGGGAGGTACAATGAGCAGTTCTTC. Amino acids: CASREGSGRYNEQFF.

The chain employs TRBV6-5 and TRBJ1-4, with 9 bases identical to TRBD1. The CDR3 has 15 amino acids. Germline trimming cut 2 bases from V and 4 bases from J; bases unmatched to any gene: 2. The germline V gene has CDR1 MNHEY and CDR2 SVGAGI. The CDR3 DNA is TGTGCCAGCAGTTACACGACAGGGGGTAATGAAAAACTGTTTTTT. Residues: CASSYTTGGNEKLFF.

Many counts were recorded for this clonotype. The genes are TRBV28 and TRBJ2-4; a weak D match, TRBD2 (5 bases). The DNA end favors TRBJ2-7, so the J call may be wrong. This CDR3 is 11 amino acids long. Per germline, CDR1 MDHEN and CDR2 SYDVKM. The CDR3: CASSTSFEQYF. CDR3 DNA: TGTGCCAGCAGTACTAGTTTCGAGCAGTACTTC.

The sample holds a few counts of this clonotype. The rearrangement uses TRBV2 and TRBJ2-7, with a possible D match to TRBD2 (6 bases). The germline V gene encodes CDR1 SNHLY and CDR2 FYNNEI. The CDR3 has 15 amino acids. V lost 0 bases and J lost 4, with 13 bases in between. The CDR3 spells CASSEAGRGPYEQYF. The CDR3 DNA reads TGTGCCAGCAGTGAAGCGGGGCGGGGACCTTACGAGCAGTACTTC.

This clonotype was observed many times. The CDR3: CASSPGQGTNVLTF. The DNA of the CDR3 is TGCGCCAGCAGCCCCGGACAGGGAACCAACGTCCTGACTTTC. The gene calls are TRBV5-1 and TRBJ2-6; 8 bases are shared with TRBD1. This CDR3 is built from 14 residues. Per the germline V gene, CDR1 is SGHRS and CDR2 is YFSETQ. Trimming removed 4 bases from V and 8 bases from J; junction bases left unmatched: 5.

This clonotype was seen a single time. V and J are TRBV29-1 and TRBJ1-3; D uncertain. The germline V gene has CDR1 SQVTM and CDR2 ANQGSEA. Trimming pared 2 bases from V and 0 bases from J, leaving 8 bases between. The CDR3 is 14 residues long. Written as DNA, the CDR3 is TGCAGCGTTGAAACAAGTCGCTCTGGAAACACCATATATTTT. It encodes CSVETSRSGNTIYF.

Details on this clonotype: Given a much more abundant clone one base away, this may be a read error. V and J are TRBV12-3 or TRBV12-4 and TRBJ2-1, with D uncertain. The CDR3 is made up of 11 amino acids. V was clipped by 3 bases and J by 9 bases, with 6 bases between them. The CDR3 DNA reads TGTGCCAGCAGTTTCGTTAGTGAGCAGTTCTTC. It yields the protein CASSFVSEQFF.

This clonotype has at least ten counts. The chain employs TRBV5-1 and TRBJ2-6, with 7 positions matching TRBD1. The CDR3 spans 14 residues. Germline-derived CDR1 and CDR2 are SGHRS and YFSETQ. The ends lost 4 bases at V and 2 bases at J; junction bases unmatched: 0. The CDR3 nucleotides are TGCGCCAGCAGCGGGACAGCTGGGGCCAACGTCCTGACTTTC. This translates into CASSGTAGANVLTF.

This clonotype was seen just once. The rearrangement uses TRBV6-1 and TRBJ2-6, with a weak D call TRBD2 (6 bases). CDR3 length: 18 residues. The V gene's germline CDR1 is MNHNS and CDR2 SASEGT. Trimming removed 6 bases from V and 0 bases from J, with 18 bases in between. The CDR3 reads CASRRPGEADSGANVLTF. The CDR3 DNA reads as TGTGCCAGCAGACGGCCGGGGGAGGCTGACTCTGGGGCCAACGTCCTGACTTTC.

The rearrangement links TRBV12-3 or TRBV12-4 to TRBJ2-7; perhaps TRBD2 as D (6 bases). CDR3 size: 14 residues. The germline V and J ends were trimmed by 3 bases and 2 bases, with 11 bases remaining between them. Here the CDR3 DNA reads TGTGCCAGCAGTTTCGCCGGGAGACCCTACGAGCAGTACTTC. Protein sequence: CASSFAGRPYEQYF.

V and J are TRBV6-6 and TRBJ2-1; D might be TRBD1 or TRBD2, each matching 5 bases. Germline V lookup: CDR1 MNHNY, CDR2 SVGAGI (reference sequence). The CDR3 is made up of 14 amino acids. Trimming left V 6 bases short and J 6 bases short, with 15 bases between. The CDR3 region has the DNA TGTGCCAGCAGCGCCCTGGGGACGGTCAATGAGCAGTTCTTC. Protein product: CASSALGTVNEQFF.

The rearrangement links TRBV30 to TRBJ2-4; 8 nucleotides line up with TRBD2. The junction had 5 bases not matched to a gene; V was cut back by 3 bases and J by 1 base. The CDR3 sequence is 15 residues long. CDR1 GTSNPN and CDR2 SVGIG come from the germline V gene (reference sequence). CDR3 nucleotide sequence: TGTGCCTGGAGCGCCCCGGGGGGGGCCAAAAACATTCAGTACTTC. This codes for CAWSAPGGAKNIQYF.

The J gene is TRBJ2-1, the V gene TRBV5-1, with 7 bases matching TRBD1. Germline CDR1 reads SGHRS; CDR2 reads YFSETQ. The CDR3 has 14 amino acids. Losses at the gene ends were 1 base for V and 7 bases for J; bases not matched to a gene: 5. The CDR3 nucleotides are TGCGCCAGCAGCTTGTCATCAGGGGGAAATGAGCAGTTCTTC. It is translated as CASSLSSGGNEQFF.

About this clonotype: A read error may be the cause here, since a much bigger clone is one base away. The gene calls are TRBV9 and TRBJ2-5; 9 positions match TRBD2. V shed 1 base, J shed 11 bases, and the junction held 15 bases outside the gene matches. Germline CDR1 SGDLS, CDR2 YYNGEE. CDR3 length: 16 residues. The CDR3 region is CASSVSGGRGGNEQYF. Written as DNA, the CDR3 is TGTGCCAGCAGCGTATCAGGAGGGCGGGGGGGAAATGAGCAGTACTTC.

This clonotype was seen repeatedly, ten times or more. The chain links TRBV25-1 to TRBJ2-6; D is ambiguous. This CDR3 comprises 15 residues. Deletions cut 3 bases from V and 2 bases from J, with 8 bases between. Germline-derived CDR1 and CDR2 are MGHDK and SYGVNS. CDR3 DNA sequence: TGTGCCAGCAGTGAGGCGTTGCCTGGGGCCAACGTCCTGACTTTC. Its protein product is CASSEALPGANVLTF.

The CDR3 is CASSLRGSRGATDTQYF. CDR3 bases: TGTGCCAGCAGTTTGAGGGGATCGCGGGGGGCCACAGATACGCAGTATTTT. V gene TRBV28 combines with J gene TRBJ2-3, with 8 bases identical to TRBD2. Germline loops: CDR1 MDHEN, CDR2 SYDVKM. The CDR3 loop spans 17 amino acids. V lost 3 bases and J lost 2; bases outside the gene matches: 10.

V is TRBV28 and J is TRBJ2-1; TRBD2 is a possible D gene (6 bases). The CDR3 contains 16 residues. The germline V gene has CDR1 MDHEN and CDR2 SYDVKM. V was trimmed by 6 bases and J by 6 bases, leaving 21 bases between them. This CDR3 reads CASRSPLTGASNEQFF. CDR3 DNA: TGTGCCAGCAGATCACCCCTAACGGGAGCGTCCAATGAGCAGTTCTTC.

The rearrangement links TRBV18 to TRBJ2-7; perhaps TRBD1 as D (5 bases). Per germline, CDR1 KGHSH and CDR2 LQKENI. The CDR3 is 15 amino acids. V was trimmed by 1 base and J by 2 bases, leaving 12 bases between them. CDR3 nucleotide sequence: TGTGCCAGCTCACCACTCGAACAGGCCGCCTACGAGCAGTACTTC. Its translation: CASSPLEQAAYEQYF.

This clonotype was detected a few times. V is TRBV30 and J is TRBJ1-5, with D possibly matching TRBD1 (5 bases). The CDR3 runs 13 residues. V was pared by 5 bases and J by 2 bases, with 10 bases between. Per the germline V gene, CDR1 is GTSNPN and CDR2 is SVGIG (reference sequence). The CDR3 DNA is TGTGCCTGGGGGGGAGGGGGCAATCAGCCCCAGCATTTT. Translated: CAWGGGGNQPQHF.

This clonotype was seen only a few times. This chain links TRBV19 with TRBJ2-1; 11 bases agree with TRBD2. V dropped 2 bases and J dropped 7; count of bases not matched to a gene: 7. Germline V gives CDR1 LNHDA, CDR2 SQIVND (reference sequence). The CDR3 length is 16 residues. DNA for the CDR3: TGTGCCAGTAGTATAATAGCGGGAGGGCCGGAGAATGAGCAGTTCTTC. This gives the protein CASSIIAGGPENEQFF.

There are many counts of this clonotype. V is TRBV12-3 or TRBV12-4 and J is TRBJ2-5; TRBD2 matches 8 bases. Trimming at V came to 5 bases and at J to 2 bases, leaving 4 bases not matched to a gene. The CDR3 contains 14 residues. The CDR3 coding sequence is TGTGCCAGCAGTCGGACTAGCAGTCAAGAGACCCAGTACTTC. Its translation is CASSRTSSQETQYF.

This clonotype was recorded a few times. The CDR3 is CASSLTGLGDTDTQYF. For the CDR3, the DNA is TGTGCCAGCAGCCTTACAGGGTTGGGGGACACAGATACGCAGTATTTT. This chain joins TRBV7-9 and TRBJ2-3; tentative D call: TRBD1 (6 bases). V was shortened by 5 bases and J by 2 bases, with 17 bases between the two germline ends. The CDR3 totals 16 residues. Germline V gene lookup returns CDR1 SEHNR and CDR2 FQNEAQ (reference sequence).

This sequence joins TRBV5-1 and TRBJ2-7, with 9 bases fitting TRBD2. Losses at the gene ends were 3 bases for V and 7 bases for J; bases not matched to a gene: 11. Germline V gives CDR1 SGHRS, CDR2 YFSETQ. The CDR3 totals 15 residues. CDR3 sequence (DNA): TGCGCCAGCAGCTCTCTAGCGGGAATGTACAATGAGCAGTACTTC. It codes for CASSSLAGMYNEQYF. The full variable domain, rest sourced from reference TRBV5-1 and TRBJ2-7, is KAGVTQTPRYLIKTRGQQVTLSCSPISGHRSVSWYQQTPGQGLQFLFEYFSETQRNKGNFPGRFSGRQFSNSRSEMNVSTLELGDSALYLCASSSLAGMYNEQYFGPGTRLTVT.

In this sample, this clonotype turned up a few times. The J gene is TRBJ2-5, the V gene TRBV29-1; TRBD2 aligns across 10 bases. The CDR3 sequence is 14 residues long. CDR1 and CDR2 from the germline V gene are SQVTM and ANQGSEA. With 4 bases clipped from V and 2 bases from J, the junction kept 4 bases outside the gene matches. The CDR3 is CSVALLAGQETQYF. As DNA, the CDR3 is TGCAGCGTTGCCCTACTAGCGGGACAAGAGACCCAGTACTTC.